This paragraph covers one T cell receptor beta chain sequence. These data originate in a study of blood T cell repertoires in COVID-19. Study-wide context: Sample material is recorded as cDNA or gDNA derived from T cells, B-cell-depleted T cells, or PBMCs.

Authors' processing steps: Amplifying reference gene primers gave estimates of nucleated cell counts. Sequenced by immunoSEQ multiplex PCR; TCRdb stores in-frame clones only, minus some. V and J calls and clone size follow that table, whereas D and trimming were derived from the DNA. The repertoire holds tens of thousands of clones, about 88% seen once, with around 12% in the top ten. CDR3 length: 13 amino acids. The germline V and J ends were trimmed by 6 bases and 1 base, with 9 bases remaining between them. The chain employs TRBV12-3 or TRBV12-4 and TRBJ1-2; D is unclear. This clonotype originated in a man in his 70s with active or convalescent COVID-19. Input material: peripheral blood. Here the CDR3 DNA reads TGTGCCAGCAGCCTACAGCTTAACTATGGCTACACCTTC. Its translation is CASSLQLNYGYTF.